The 25 T cell receptor beta chains given below trace back to one sample, sequenced in a study of cytomegalovirus exposure and HLA in healthy donors. Primers: 60 Vbeta forward and 13 Jbeta reverse. Produced via immunoSEQ multiplex PCR; TCRdb's table is partial and in-frame only. Of approximately 100,000 clones in the sample, about 74% were seen once. The source material was PBMCs. The receptors here all came from a male donor in good health and CMV-seronegative.

This chain connects TRBV19 to TRBJ2-7, with 8 bases fitting TRBD1. With V trimmed by 5 bases and J by 1 base, 7 bases remained unmatched. Germline-derived CDR1 and CDR2 are LNHDA and SQIVND (reference sequence). The CDR3 extends over 15 amino acids. This CDR3 is CASSPGTGGSYEQYF. The DNA for the CDR3 is TGTGCCAGTAGTCCTGGGACAGGCGGTTCCTACGAGCAGTACTTC.

The V and J genes are TRBV30 and TRBJ2-1, with 9 bases that match TRBD2. From germline, CDR1 is GTSNPN and CDR2 SVGIG (reference sequence). With 4 bases clipped from V and 0 bases from J, the junction kept 1 base outside the gene matches. The CDR3 consists of 14 residues. The DNA of the CDR3 is TGTGCCTGGAATAGCGGGAGCTCCTACAATGAGCAGTTCTTC. Translating gives CAWNSGSSYNEQFF.

The rearrangement joins TRBV29-1 to TRBJ1-1; D is unresolved. Trimming removed 7 bases at V and 1 base at J, with 13 bases between. This CDR3 region has 13 residues. The germline gives CDR1 SQVTM, CDR2 ANQGSEA. CDR3 DNA: TGCAGCGCCGGTGTCGCAGGGAACACTGAAGCTTTCTTT. It translates to CSAGVAGNTEAFF.

This rearrangement joins TRBV19 to TRBJ1-1; the match to TRBD1 covers 7 bases. Germline-derived CDR1 and CDR2 are LNHDA and SQIVND (reference sequence). V dropped 6 bases and J dropped 1; count of bases not matched to a gene: 5. This CDR3 has 14 amino acids. The CDR3 region is CASSFRGENTEAFF. The DNA for the CDR3 is TGTGCCAGTAGCTTCAGGGGGGAGAACACTGAAGCTTTCTTT.

This chain links TRBV19 with TRBJ1-1; 7 positions agree with TRBD1. The trim removed 6 bases at V and 1 base at J, leaving 5 bases unmatched. CDR1 is LNHDA, CDR2 SQIVND, per germline (reference sequence). The CDR3 sequence is 14 residues long. The CDR3 sequence is CASRPDRTNTEAFF. In DNA form, the CDR3 reads TGTGCCAGTAGGCCGGACAGGACGAACACTGAAGCTTTCTTT.

The genes are TRBV6-5 and TRBJ2-7, with D maybe TRBD1 (5 bases). The V gene lost 6 bases and the J gene lost 7 bases, with 19 bases spanning the gap. The germline V gene encodes CDR1 MNHEY and CDR2 SVGAGI. The CDR3 is made up of 14 amino acids. The chain's CDR3 is CASRETVRAGEQYF. Here the CDR3 DNA reads TGTGCCAGCAGGGAGACCGTACGCGCAGGGGAGCAGTACTTC.

The V gene is TRBV2, the J gene TRBJ1-1; 7 bases fit TRBD1. The V and J ends lost 6 bases and 7 bases, in that order; junction bases with no gene match: 11. In germline, CDR1 is SNHLY, CDR2 FYNNEI. CDR3 length equals 14 residues. CDR3 in amino acids: CASRRDRPQGEAFF. In DNA, the CDR3 is TGTGCCAGCAGGAGGGACAGACCTCAGGGTGAAGCTTTCTTT. Full variable domain (rest looked up from reference TRBV2 and TRBJ1-1): EPEVTQTPSHQVTQMGQEVILRCVPISNHLYFYWYRQILGQKVEFLVSFYNNEISEKSEIFDDQFSVERPDGSNFTLKIRSTKLEDSAMYFCASRRDRPQGEAFFGQGTRLTVV.

Here the CDR3 DNA reads TGTGCCAGCAGCTCGGACACGACTAACTATGGCTACACCTTC. Translation gives CASSSDTTNYGYTF. The chain recombines TRBV5-4 with TRBJ1-2; tentatively, D is TRBD1 (5 bases). V lost 3 bases and J 0 bases, leaving 9 bases between the germline ends. The CDR3 extends over 14 amino acids. Germline loops: CDR1 SGHNT, CDR2 YYREEE (reference sequence).

This sequence joins TRBV7-3 and TRBJ2-1, with a possible D match to TRBD1 (6 bases). Trimming stripped 4 bases from V and 1 base from J, with 14 bases between. The CDR3 totals 16 residues. Germline V gene sequence: CDR1 SGHTA, CDR2 FQGTGA. The CDR3 DNA is TGTGCCAGCAGCTCGAACAGGGTAGGGTCCTACAATGAGCAGTTCTTC. It encodes CASSSNRVGSYNEQFF.

The CDR3 reads CASSFDREVHEQYF. CDR3 sequence (DNA): TGTGCCAGCAGTTTCGACAGGGAGGTACACGAGCAGTACTTC. This chain connects TRBV7-2 to TRBJ2-7; D is possibly TRBD1 (7 bases). This CDR3 is 14 amino acids long. Germline V lookup: CDR1 SGHTA, CDR2 FQGNSA. V was clipped by 6 bases and J by 5 bases, with 17 bases between them. Together with reference TRBV7-2 and TRBJ2-7, the CDR3 gives the full variable domain: GAGVSQSPSNKVTEKGKDVELRCDPISGHTALYWYRQSLGQGLEFLIYFQGNSAPDKSGLPSDRFSAERTGGSVSTLTIQRTQQEDSAVYLCASSFDREVHEQYFGPGTRLTVT.

The table lists this clone with a count of one. The rearrangement joins TRBV27 to TRBJ2-5; no clear D gene. Germline V CDR1 and CDR2: MNHEY, SMNVEV (reference sequence). The CDR3 loop spans 13 amino acids. Trimming left V 3 bases short and J 2 bases short, with 7 bases between. The CDR3: CASSFTVQETQYF. CDR3 bases: TGTGCCAGCAGTTTTACGGTTCAAGAGACCCAGTACTTC.

V gene TRBV28 combines with J gene TRBJ2-7, with 11 bases aligning to TRBD2. CDR1 and CDR2 from the germline V gene are MDHEN and SYDVKM. Losses at the gene ends were 2 bases for V and 0 bases for J; bases not matched to a gene: 9. The CDR3 has 18 amino acids. DNA for the CDR3: TGTGCCAGCAGTTTAGTAACGAAGGGACTAGCGGACTCCTACGAGCAGTACTTC. Translation: CASSLVTKGLADSYEQYF.

The genes are TRBV7-9 and TRBJ2-1; 7 nucleotides match TRBD2. V lost 4 bases to trimming and J lost 0 bases; unmatched junction nucleotides: 3. The CDR3 consists of 15 residues. CDR1 and CDR2 (germline): SEHNR, FQNEAQ (reference sequence). CDR3 DNA sequence: TGTGCCAGCAGCTCCGGACTAGGCTCCTACAATGAGCAGTTCTTC. Translating it yields CASSSGLGSYNEQFF.

The chain uses TRBV30 and TRBJ1-5; no firm D call. The CDR3 has 12 amino acids. CDR1 and CDR2 from the germline V gene are GTSNPN and SVGIG (reference sequence). Trimming took 1 base from V and 4 from J, leaving 5 bases between them. As DNA, the CDR3 is TGTGCCTGGAGTGATACAAATCAGCCCCAGCATTTT. This encodes CAWSDTNQPQHF.

The V call is TRBV5-1, the J call TRBJ1-3, with 12 bases fitting TRBD1. Trimming at V came to 4 bases and at J to 2 bases, leaving 7 bases not matched to a gene. Germline V gene sequence: CDR1 SGHRS, CDR2 YFSETQ. The CDR3 sequence is 17 residues long. DNA of the CDR3: TGCGCCAGCAGCGGGACAGGGGGCATATCTGCTGGAAACACCATATATTTT. Amino acids: CASSGTGGISAGNTIYF.

This sequence joins TRBV27 and TRBJ2-7; D is undetermined. Germline CDR1 and CDR2: MNHEY and SMNVEV (reference sequence). CDR3 length: 13 residues. V dropped 2 bases and J dropped 3 bases, with 8 bases sitting between them. The CDR3 DNA follows: TGTGCCAGCAGTTTAAATGCCGGCTACGAGCAGTACTTC. It is translated as CASSLNAGYEQYF.

V is TRBV4-3 and J is TRBJ2-5; D perhaps matches TRBD2 (7 bases). CDR3 size: 18 residues. The V end was cut by 4 bases, the J end by 2 bases, with 23 bases between. Germline values: CDR1 LGHNA, CDR2 YSLEER. The CDR3 here is CASSPVGGAGSYQETQYF. As DNA, the CDR3 is TGCGCCAGCAGCCCGGTTGGGGGGGCGGGTAGCTATCAAGAGACCCAGTACTTC.

The V gene is TRBV2, the J gene TRBJ1-3, with TRBD1 identical over 10 bases. The CDR3 loop spans 16 amino acids. V lost 7 bases to trimming and J lost 0 bases; unmatched junction nucleotides: 6. The germline gives CDR1 SNHLY, CDR2 FYNNEI. Here the CDR3 DNA reads TGTGCCAGCACTAGACAGGGGGCCGTCTCTGGAAACACCATATATTTT. Translated: CASTRQGAVSGNTIYF.

This clone was observed once. This chain uses TRBV27 with TRBJ2-7; no reliable D call. There are 12 residues in the CDR3. V was clipped by 8 bases and J by 3 bases, with 11 bases between them. Germline CDR1 MNHEY, CDR2 SMNVEV (reference sequence). CDR3 residues: CASQSAGYEQYF. The CDR3 DNA sequence: TGTGCCAGCCAAAGCGCCGGCTACGAGCAGTACTTC.

The chain uses TRBV9 and TRBJ2-3, with 8 bases identical to TRBD2. Germline V gene sequence: CDR1 SGDLS, CDR2 YYNGEE. V was pared by 1 base and J by 4 bases, with 8 bases of the junction left unmatched. The CDR3 sequence is 16 residues long. The DNA of the CDR3 is TGTGCCAGCAGCGTACTCCCGGGAGGGCAGGCAGATACGCAGTATTTT. Amino acids: CASSVLPGGQADTQYF.

Comments on this clone: An end of the junction does not agree with germline; a read error may underlie this. This chain links TRBV6-5 with TRBJ1-1; 7 bases match TRBD1. CDR1 is MNHEY and CDR2 is SVGAGI in the germline V gene. The length of the CDR3 is 13 residues. CDR3: CASSSGGNTKAFF. In DNA, the CDR3 is TGTGCCAGCAGCTCAGGGGGAAACACTAAAGCTTTCTTT.

The sample holds a few counts of this clone. The chain has TRBV18 and TRBJ2-3, with a tentative D call TRBD2 (5 bases). Germline assignment: CDR1 KGHSH and CDR2 LQKENI. V lost 5 bases to trimming and J lost 5 bases, with 11 bases between them. CDR3 length: 13 residues. The CDR3 bases are TGTGCCAGCTCAACGTTGGCGGGAGATACGCAGTATTTT. It encodes CASSTLAGDTQYF.

The chain uses TRBV4-1 and TRBJ1-2; no definite D call. In germline, CDR1 is MGHRA, CDR2 YSYEKL. This CDR3 spans 14 amino acids. V was trimmed by 0 bases and J by 8 bases, leaving 13 bases between them. For the CDR3, the DNA is TGCGCCAGCAGCCAAGAGATCTCGGGGTTGGGCTACACCTTC. Amino acid sequence: CASSQEISGLGYTF.

The rearrangement joins TRBV7-2 to TRBJ2-7; perhaps TRBD2 as D (5 bases). The CDR3 totals 14 residues. In germline, CDR1 is SGHTA, CDR2 FQGNSA. V lost 4 bases to trimming and J lost 4 bases, with 14 bases between them. This CDR3 reads CASSSYIGEYEQYF. In DNA form, the CDR3 reads TGTGCCAGCAGCTCATACATCGGGGAATACGAGCAGTACTTC.

This clone was recorded a few times. The CDR3 loop is CASSQDALAGVGEQYF. The CDR3 DNA is TGCGCCAGCAGCCAAGATGCGCTAGCGGGAGTGGGCGAGCAGTACTTC. V is TRBV4-1 and J is TRBJ2-7; TRBD2 agrees at 10 bases. CDR1 is MGHRA, CDR2 YSYEKL, per germline. The V and J ends lost 0 bases and 6 bases, in that order; junction bases with no gene match: 8. The CDR3 contains 16 residues.